This T cell receptor (beta chain) is from a study of OX40 agonist ivuxolimab in advanced cancers. Study in general: Of the participants, under 50% had some prior anti-PD-1, anti-PD-L1 or anti-CTLA-4 therapy, which was allowed.

General study results and limits: Both CD4+ and CD8+ T cell populations in blood had undergone clonal expansion by week 6 at 0.1 to 3.0 mg/kg.

This clone came up once. Its antigen remains unknown. CDR1 MGHRA and CDR2 YSYEKL come from the germline V gene. The CDR3 has 15 residues. The V gene lost 1 base and the J gene lost 5 bases, with 11 bases spanning the gap. The assay was immunoSEQ multiplex PCR, and TCRdb's table has in-frame clones only and misses some. The sample carries around 68,000 clones, approximately 86% recorded once. The TCR comes from an adult with an advanced solid tumor such as melanoma, head and neck, liver or kidney cancer. This sample comprised CD4+ or CD8+ T cells sorted from blood, obtained in a trial of the OX40 agonist ivuxolimab. The chain recombines TRBV4-1 with TRBJ2-2, with D possibly matching TRBD2 (5 bases). The CDR3 DNA is TGCGCCAGCAGCCAAGTGTCTAGCATTACCGGGGAGCTGTTTTTT. Its protein product is CASSQVSSITGELFF.